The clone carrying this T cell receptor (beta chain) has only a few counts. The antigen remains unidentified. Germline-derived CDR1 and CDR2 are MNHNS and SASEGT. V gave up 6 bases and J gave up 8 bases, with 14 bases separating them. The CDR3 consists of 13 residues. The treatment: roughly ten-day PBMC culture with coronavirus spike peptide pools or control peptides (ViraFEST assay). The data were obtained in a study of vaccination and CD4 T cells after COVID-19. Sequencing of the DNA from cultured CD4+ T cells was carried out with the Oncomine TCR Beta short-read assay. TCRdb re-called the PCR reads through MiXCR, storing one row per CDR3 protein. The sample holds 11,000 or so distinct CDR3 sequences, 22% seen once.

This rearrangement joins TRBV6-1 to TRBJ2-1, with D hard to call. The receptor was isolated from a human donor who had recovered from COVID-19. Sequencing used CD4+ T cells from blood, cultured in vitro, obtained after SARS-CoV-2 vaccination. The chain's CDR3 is CASSDMNVDEQFF. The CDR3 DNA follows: TGTGCCAGCAGCGACATGAATGTGGATGAGCAGTTCTTC.